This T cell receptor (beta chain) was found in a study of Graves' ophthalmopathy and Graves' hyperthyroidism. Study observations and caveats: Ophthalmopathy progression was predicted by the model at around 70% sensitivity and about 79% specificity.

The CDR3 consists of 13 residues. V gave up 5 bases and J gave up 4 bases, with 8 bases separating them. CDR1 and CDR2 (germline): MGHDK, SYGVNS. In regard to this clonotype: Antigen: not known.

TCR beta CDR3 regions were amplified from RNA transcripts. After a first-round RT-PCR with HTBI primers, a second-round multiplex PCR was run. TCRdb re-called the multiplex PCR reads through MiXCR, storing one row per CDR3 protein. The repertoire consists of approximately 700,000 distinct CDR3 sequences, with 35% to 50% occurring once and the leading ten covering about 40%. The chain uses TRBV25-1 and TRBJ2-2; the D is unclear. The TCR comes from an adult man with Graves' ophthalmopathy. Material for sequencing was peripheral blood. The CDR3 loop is CASSYTVTGELFF. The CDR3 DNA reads TGTGCCAGCAGTTATACCGTCACCGGGGAGCTGTTTTTT.